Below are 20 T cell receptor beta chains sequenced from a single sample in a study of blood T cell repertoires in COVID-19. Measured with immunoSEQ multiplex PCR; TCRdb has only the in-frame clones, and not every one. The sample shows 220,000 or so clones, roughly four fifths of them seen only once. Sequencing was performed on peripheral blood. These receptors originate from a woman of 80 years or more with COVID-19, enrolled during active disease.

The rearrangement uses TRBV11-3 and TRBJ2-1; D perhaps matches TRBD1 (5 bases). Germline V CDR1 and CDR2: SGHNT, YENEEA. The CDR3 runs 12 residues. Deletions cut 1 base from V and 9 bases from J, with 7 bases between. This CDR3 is CASSLVQGEQFF. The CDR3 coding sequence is TGTGCCAGCAGCTTAGTCCAGGGTGAGCAGTTCTTC.

The CDR3 reads CASSYSGSSPDLYF. Here the CDR3 DNA reads TGTGCCAGCAGTTACTCGGGCAGCTCCCCGGACTTATATTTT. V and J are TRBV6-2 or TRBV6-3 and TRBJ1-3; no definite D call. Germline V gene lookup returns CDR1 MNHEY and CDR2 SVGEGT. Trimming took 0 bases from V and 14 from J, leaving 17 bases between them. This CDR3 has 14 residues.

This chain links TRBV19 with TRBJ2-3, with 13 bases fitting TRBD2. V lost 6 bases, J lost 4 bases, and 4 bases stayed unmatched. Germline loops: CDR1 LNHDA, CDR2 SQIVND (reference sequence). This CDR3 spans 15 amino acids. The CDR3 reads CASSWTSGGSDTQYF. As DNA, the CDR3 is TGTGCCAGTAGCTGGACTAGCGGGGGTTCAGATACGCAGTATTTT.

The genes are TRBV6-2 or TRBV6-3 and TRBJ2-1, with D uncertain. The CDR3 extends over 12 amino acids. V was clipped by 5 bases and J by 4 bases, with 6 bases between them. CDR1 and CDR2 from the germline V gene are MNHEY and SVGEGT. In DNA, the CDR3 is TGTGCCAGCAGTCCCCGTTACAATGAGCAGTTCTTC. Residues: CASSPRYNEQFF.

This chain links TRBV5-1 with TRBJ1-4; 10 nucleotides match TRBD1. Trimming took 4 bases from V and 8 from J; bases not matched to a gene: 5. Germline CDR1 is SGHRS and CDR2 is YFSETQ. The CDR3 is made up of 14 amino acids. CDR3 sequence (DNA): TGCGCCAGCAGCGCAAGGACAGGGGGGGAAAAACTGTTTTTT. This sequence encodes CASSARTGGEKLFF.

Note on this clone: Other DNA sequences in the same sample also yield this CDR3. This CDR3 reads CASSTGGTEAFF. CDR3 sequence (DNA): TGTGCCAGCTCGACGGGGGGGACTGAAGCTTTCTTT. V is TRBV18 and J is TRBJ1-1; perhaps TRBD1 as D (5 bases). In germline, CDR1 is KGHSH, CDR2 LQKENI. This CDR3 spans 12 amino acids. Trimming stripped 6 bases from V and 5 bases from J, with 10 bases between.

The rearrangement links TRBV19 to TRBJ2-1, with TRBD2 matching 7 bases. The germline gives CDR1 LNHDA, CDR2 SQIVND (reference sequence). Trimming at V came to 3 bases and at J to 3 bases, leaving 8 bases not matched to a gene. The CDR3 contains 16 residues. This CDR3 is CASSIQGGVGYNEQFF. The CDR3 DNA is TGTGCCAGTAGTATCCAGGGAGGGGTAGGCTACAATGAGCAGTTCTTC.

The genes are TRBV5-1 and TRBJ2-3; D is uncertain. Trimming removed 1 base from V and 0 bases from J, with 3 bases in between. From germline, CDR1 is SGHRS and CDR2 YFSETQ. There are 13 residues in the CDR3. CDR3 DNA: TGCGCCAGCAGCTTGCCTAGCACAGATACGCAGTATTTT. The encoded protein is CASSLPSTDTQYF.

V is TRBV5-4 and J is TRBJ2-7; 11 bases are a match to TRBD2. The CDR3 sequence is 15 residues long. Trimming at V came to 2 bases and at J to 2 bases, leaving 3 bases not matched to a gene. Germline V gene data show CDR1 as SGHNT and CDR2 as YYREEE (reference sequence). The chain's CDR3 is CASSLGLAGPYEQYF. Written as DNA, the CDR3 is TGTGCCAGCAGCTTAGGACTAGCGGGCCCCTACGAGCAGTACTTC. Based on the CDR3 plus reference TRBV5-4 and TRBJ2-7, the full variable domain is ETGVTQSPTHLIKTRGQQVTLRCSSQSGHNTVSWYQQALGQGPQFIFQYYREEENGRGNFPPRFSGLQFPNYSSELNVNALELDDSALYLCASSLGLAGPYEQYFGPGTRLTVT.

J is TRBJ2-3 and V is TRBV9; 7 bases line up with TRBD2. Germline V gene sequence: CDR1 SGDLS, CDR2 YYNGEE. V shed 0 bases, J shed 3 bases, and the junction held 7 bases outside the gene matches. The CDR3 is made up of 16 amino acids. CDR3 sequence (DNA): TGTGCCAGCAGCGTAGTCCAGGGCGGGGGAACAGATACGCAGTATTTT. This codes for CASSVVQGGGTDTQYF. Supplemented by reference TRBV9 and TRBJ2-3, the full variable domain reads DSGVTQTPKHLITATGQRVTLRCSPRSGDLSVYWYQQSLDQGLQFLIQYYNGEERAKGNILERFSAQQFPDLHSELNLSSLELGDSALYFCASSVVQGGGTDTQYFGPGTRLTVL.

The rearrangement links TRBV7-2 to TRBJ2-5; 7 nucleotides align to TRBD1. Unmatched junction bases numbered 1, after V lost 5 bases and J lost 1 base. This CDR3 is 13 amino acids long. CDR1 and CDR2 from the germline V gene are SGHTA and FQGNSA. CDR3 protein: CASSRTGQETQYF. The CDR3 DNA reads TGTGCCAGCAGCCGGACAGGCCAAGAGACCCAGTACTTC.

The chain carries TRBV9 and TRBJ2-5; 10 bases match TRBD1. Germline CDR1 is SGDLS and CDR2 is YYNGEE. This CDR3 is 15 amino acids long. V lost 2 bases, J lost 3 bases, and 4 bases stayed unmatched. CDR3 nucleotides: TGTGCCAGCAGCGTCCCTGGACAGGGGGAAGAGACCCAGTACTTC. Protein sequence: CASSVPGQGEETQYF.

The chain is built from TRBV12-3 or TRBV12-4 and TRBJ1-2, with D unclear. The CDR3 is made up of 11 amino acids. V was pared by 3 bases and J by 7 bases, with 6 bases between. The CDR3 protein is CASSFGVGYTF. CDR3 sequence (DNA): TGTGCCAGCAGTTTCGGGGTTGGCTACACCTTC.

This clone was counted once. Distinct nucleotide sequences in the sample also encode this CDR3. The CDR3, as DNA: TGCGCCAGCAGCGCACAGGGAAAGTTCTACGAGCAGTACTTC. Its protein is CASSAQGKFYEQYF. The V call is TRBV4-1, the J call TRBJ2-7; maybe TRBD1 (6 bases). Trimming cost V 5 bases and J 3 bases, with 14 bases left between them. The V gene's germline CDR1 is MGHRA and CDR2 YSYEKL. This CDR3 is 14 amino acids long.

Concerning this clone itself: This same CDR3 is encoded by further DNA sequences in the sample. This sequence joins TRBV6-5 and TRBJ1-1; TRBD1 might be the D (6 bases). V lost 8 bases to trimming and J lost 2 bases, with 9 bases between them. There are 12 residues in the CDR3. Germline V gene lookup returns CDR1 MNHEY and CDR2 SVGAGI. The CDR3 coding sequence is TGTGCCAGCCGGACAGCTAACACTGAAGCTTTCTTT. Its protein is CASRTANTEAFF.

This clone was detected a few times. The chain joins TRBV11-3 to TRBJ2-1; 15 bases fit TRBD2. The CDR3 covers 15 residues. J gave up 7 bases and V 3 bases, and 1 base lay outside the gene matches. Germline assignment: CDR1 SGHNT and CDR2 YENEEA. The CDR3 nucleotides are TGTGCCAGCAGCTTGGGACTAGCGGGAGGAAATGAGCAGTTCTTC. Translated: CASSLGLAGGNEQFF. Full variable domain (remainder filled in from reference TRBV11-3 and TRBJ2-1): EAGVVQSPRYKIIEKKQPVAFWCNPISGHNTLYWYLQNLGQGPELLIRYENEEAVDDSQLPKDRFSAERLKGVDSTLKIQPAELGDSAVYLCASSLGLAGGNEQFFGPGTRLTVL.

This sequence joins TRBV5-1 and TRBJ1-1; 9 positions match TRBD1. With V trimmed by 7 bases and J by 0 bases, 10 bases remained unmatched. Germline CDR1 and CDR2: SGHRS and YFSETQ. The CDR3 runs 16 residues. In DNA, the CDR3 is TGCGCCAGCGGTCCCGGGACAGGGAATATGAACACTGAAGCTTTCTTT. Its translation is CASGPGTGNMNTEAFF.

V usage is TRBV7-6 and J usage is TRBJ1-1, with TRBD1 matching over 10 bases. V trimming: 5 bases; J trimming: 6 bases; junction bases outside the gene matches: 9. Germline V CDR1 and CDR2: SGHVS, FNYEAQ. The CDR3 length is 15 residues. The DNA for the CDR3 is TGTGCCAGCAGCCCCCGGACAGGGGGAATCTCTGAAGCTTTCTTT. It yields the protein CASSPRTGGISEAFF.

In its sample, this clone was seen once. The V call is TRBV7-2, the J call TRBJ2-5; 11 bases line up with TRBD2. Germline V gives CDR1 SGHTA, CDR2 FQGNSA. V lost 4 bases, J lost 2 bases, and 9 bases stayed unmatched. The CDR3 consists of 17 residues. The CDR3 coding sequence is TGTGCCAGCAGCTGGGGCGCCGGGACTAGCGGACAAGAGACCCAGTACTTC. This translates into CASSWGAGTSGQETQYF.

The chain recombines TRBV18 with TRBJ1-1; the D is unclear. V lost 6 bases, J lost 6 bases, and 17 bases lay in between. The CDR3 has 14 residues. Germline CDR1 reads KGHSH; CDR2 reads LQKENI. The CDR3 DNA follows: TGTGCCAGCTCTCTTAGCATACCGAGGGCTGAAGCTTTCTTT. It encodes CASSLSIPRAEAFF.